The 28 T cell receptor beta chains given below trace back to one sample, sequenced in a study of CD8 T cells in ankylosing spondylitis. Each CDR3 protein is one row after TCRdb ran MiXCR on the 5' RACE reads. Among 150,000 to 200,000 distinct CDR3 sequences, 30% to 35% were seen once, and the ten largest hold approximately 6%. Sequenced input: synovial fluid, either unsorted or a sorted T cell fraction (not recorded which). The source of these receptors is a male donor with ankylosing spondylitis.

This sequence joins TRBV9 and TRBJ2-7; D is perhaps TRBD1 (5 bases). Between the trimmed V and J ends, which lost 0 bases and 2 bases, there was a span of 9 bases. CDR3 length equals 14 residues. Germline-derived CDR1 and CDR2 are SGDLS and YYNGEE. DNA of the CDR3: TGTGCCAGCAGCGTAGACCAGGGAACCTACGAGCAGTACTTC. This encodes CASSVDQGTYEQYF.

This clonotype was found a few times. This chain links TRBV15 with TRBJ1-2, with no clear D. Germline V gives CDR1 LNHNV, CDR2 YYDKDF (reference sequence). Trimming cost V 0 bases and J 7 bases, with 12 bases left between them. The CDR3 runs 14 residues. The CDR3 loop is CATSRDNLGFGYTF. In DNA, the CDR3 is TGTGCCACCAGCAGAGATAATCTAGGTTTTGGCTACACCTTC.

V is TRBV2 and J is TRBJ2-7, with D perhaps given as TRBD1 or TRBD2 (5 bases each). V lost 8 bases to trimming and J lost 2 bases, with 13 bases between them. There are 13 residues in the CDR3. Germline values: CDR1 SNHLY, CDR2 FYNNEI. The CDR3 spells CASRDRLTYEQYF. The CDR3, as DNA: TGTGCCAGCCGGGACCGACTCACCTACGAGCAGTACTTC.

This clonotype was observed a few times. This chain joins TRBV13 and TRBJ1-1; D gene ambiguous. The CDR3 contains 15 residues. Trimming removed 3 bases at V and 1 base at J, with 12 bases between. Germline V CDR1 and CDR2: PRHDT, FYEKMQ (reference sequence). The CDR3 DNA sequence: TGTGCCAGCAGCTTCCCCGGCAGATCGAACACTGAAGCTTTCTTT. This translates into CASSFPGRSNTEAFF. The entire variable domain, with the rest obtained from reference TRBV13 and TRBJ1-1, is as follows: AAGVIQSPRHLIKEKRETATLKCYPIPRHDTVYWYQQGPGQDPQFLISFYEKMQSDKGSIPDRFSAQQFSDYHSELNMSSLELGDSALYFCASSFPGRSNTEAFFGQGTRLTVV.

This chain uses TRBV2 with TRBJ1-5; D is ambiguous. Germline assignment: CDR1 SNHLY and CDR2 FYNNEI. CDR3 length: 15 amino acids. Trimming took off 2 bases at V and 7 bases at J, with 15 bases between the two ends. The CDR3 coding sequence is TGTGCCAGCAGTGAAAGGAGGCCCGATGTCCAGCCCCAGCATTTT. Amino acids: CASSERRPDVQPQHF.

V is TRBV28 and J is TRBJ1-4; D is undetermined. Germline CDR1 reads MDHEN; CDR2 reads SYDVKM. The CDR3 sequence is 14 residues long. V dropped 6 bases and J dropped 8 bases, with 16 bases sitting between them. The CDR3 bases are TGTGCCAGCAGGCAGACGGGTAGAGTGGAAAAACTGTTTTTT. It specifies CASRQTGRVEKLFF.

This clonotype was detected only a few times. This sequence joins TRBV6-5 and TRBJ1-5, with 8 nucleotides matching TRBD1. Trimming cost V 4 bases and J 7 bases; bases outside gene matches: 3. The CDR3 covers 13 residues. The V gene's germline CDR1 is MNHEY and CDR2 SVGAGI. In nucleotides, the CDR3 is TGTGCCAGCAGTTCGGACAGGGCCCAGCCCCAGCATTTT. This gives the protein CASSSDRAQPQHF.

The V gene is TRBV20-1, the J gene TRBJ2-5; 10 positions agree with TRBD2. The CDR3 totals 14 residues. From germline, CDR1 is DFQATT and CDR2 SNEGSKA (reference sequence). V lost 6 bases, J lost 4 bases, and 8 bases stayed unmatched. The CDR3 here is CSASPGLARETQYF. CDR3 coding DNA: TGCAGTGCCTCACCGGGACTAGCGCGAGAGACCCAGTACTTC.

This clonotype was picked up a small number of times. This chain uses TRBV10-3 with TRBJ2-3; tentative D call: TRBD2 (6 bases). Per the germline V gene, CDR1 is ENHRY and CDR2 is SYGVKD. This CDR3 is 14 amino acids long. Trimming stripped 8 bases from V and 0 bases from J, with 12 bases between. The CDR3 nucleotides read TGTGCCATCGGAGGGCAATTCAGCACAGATACGCAGTATTTT. Translated: CAIGGQFSTDTQYF.

V is TRBV6-2 or TRBV6-3 and J is TRBJ2-7; the match to TRBD2 covers 8 bases. Germline V gene lookup returns CDR1 MNHEY and CDR2 SVGEGT. The CDR3 sequence is 14 residues long. Germline trimming cut 7 bases from V and 4 bases from J; bases unmatched to any gene: 9. CDR3 sequence (DNA): TGTGCCAGCATCCGGGGGGGCAGGGAGTACGAGCAGTACTTC. Its translation is CASIRGGREYEQYF.

This clonotype occurred a few times. The chain recombines TRBV9 with TRBJ2-1; TRBD1 agrees at 9 bases. The CDR3 covers 14 residues. The ends lost 5 bases at V and 4 bases at J; junction bases unmatched: 4. Germline-derived CDR1 and CDR2 are SGDLS and YYNGEE. This chain's CDR3 is CASSGTGPYNEQFF. In DNA, the CDR3 is TGTGCCAGCAGTGGGACAGGGCCTTACAATGAGCAGTTCTTC.

The chain employs TRBV2 and TRBJ1-4; 8 bases fit TRBD1. Per germline, CDR1 SNHLY and CDR2 FYNNEI. The CDR3 runs 15 residues. V shed 5 bases, J shed 6 bases, and the junction held 8 bases outside the gene matches. The CDR3 coding sequence is TGTGCCAGCAGTCCAAGGGGACAGGCTTATGAAAAACTGTTTTTT. Encoded protein: CASSPRGQAYEKLFF.

This clonotype was detected only a few times. The chain joins TRBV2 to TRBJ1-2; 7 bases are shared with TRBD1. Germline V CDR1 and CDR2: SNHLY, FYNNEI. J was trimmed by 6 bases and V by 7 bases; bases with no gene match: 8. The CDR3 is made up of 13 amino acids. CDR3 amino acids: CASTRTGTDGYTF. CDR3 sequence (DNA): TGTGCCAGCACCCGGACAGGAACGGATGGCTACACCTTC.

This clonotype has more than one count but fewer than ten. The chain employs TRBV10-3 and TRBJ2-1; TRBD1 aligns across 9 bases. The CDR3 length is 13 residues. Germline loops: CDR1 ENHRY, CDR2 SYGVKD. V shed 11 bases, J shed 8 bases, and the junction held 10 bases outside the gene matches. The CDR3 bases are TGTGCCGGGGGGGACAGGGCCACCGATGAGCAGTTCTTC. This gives the protein CAGGDRATDEQFF.

This clonotype was detected a few times. The chain employs TRBV2 and TRBJ1-2, with TRBD1 identical over 9 bases. CDR3 length equals 14 residues. Per germline, CDR1 SNHLY and CDR2 FYNNEI. Unmatched junction bases numbered 10, after V lost 6 bases and J lost 8 bases. CDR3 residues: CASSNRDRAGGYTF. As DNA, the CDR3 is TGTGCCAGCAGCAACCGGGACAGGGCCGGGGGCTACACCTTC. The full variable domain, with the rest looked up from reference TRBV2 and TRBJ1-2, is EPEVTQTPSHQVTQMGQEVILRCVPISNHLYFYWYRQILGQKVEFLVSFYNNEISEKSEIFDDQFSVERPDGSNFTLKIRSTKLEDSAMYFCASSNRDRAGGYTFGSGTRLTVV.

Only a few counts were recorded for this clonotype. The chain carries TRBV28 and TRBJ2-1; 11 nucleotides align to TRBD2. The germline V gene encodes CDR1 MDHEN and CDR2 SYDVKM. The CDR3 has 16 residues. After removal of 6 bases from V and 1 base from J, the junction contained 5 bases not matched to a gene. The CDR3 nucleotides are TGTGCCAGCAGCCCGTGGACTAGCGGGTCCTACAATGAGCAGTTCTTC. Translating it yields CASSPWTSGSYNEQFF.

This clonotype was seen only a few times. The J gene is TRBJ2-3, the V gene TRBV9; tentatively, D is TRBD1 or TRBD2 (6 bases each). The V end was cut by 3 bases, the J end by 1 base, with 15 bases between. Germline CDR1 and CDR2: SGDLS and YYNGEE. CDR3 length equals 16 residues. The CDR3 protein is CASSAARGGGTDTQYF. Here the CDR3 DNA reads TGTGCCAGCAGCGCCGCCAGGGGCGGGGGCACAGATACGCAGTATTTT.

This chain connects TRBV3-1 to TRBJ2-1; 12 nucleotides line up with TRBD2. The CDR3 spans 16 residues. Germline V gene sequence: CDR1 LGHDT, CDR2 YNNKEL (reference sequence). With V trimmed by 1 base and J by 9 bases, 7 bases remained unmatched. The CDR3 region is CASSQASGRATGEQFF. The CDR3 DNA follows: TGTGCCAGCAGCCAAGCTAGCGGGAGGGCGACGGGTGAGCAGTTCTTC.

A single count supports this clonotype. The chain recombines TRBV5-4 with TRBJ1-2; possible D gene TRBD1, 5 bases. The germline CDR1 and CDR2 sequences are SGHNT and YYREEE (reference sequence). This CDR3 comprises 14 residues. Trimming removed 4 bases at V and 7 bases at J, with 17 bases between. CDR3 DNA: TGTGCCAGCAGCCGGGGGGACCTCCGTCCTGGCTACACCTTC. Its protein is CASSRGDLRPGYTF.

A few counts support this clonotype. The CDR3 DNA follows: TGCAGTGCTAGAGATCCCAGGTCTAGCAGAACAGATACGCAGTATTTT. Its translation: CSARDPRSSRTDTQYF. This chain joins TRBV20-1 and TRBJ2-3; perhaps TRBD2 as D (5 bases). The germline V gene encodes CDR1 DFQATT and CDR2 SNEGSKA (reference sequence). The CDR3 totals 16 residues. V lost 0 bases, J lost 3 bases, and 16 bases lay in between.

The V and J genes are TRBV20-1 and TRBJ2-1, with TRBD1 identical over 9 bases. After removal of 6 bases from V and 7 bases from J, the junction contained 10 bases not matched to a gene. The CDR3 sequence is 14 residues long. Germline V CDR1 and CDR2: DFQATT, SNEGSKA (reference sequence). CDR3: CSAGGTGSVNEQFF. DNA of the CDR3: TGCAGTGCAGGGGGGACAGGGTCAGTTAATGAGCAGTTCTTC.

This clonotype appeared a single time. The chain carries TRBV27 and TRBJ1-6; a weak D match, TRBD1 (5 bases). This CDR3 is built from 14 residues. Germline-derived CDR1 and CDR2 are MNHEY and SMNVEV (reference sequence). V shed 1 base and J shed 8 bases, with 9 bases lying between them. Here the CDR3 DNA reads TGTGCCAGCAGTTTATGGGGAGGGGATTCACCCCTCCACTTT. Translated: CASSLWGGDSPLHF.

The chain has TRBV5-1 and TRBJ2-7; 8 bases align to TRBD2. The CDR3 spans 19 residues. CDR1 and CDR2 (germline): SGHRS, YFSETQ. V trimming: 3 bases; J trimming: 3 bases; junction bases outside the gene matches: 20. The CDR3: CASSSRPAAIREGGYEQYF. The CDR3 DNA sequence: TGCGCCAGCAGCTCCCGTCCCGCCGCTATCCGGGAGGGGGGCTACGAGCAGTACTTC.

The chain joins TRBV15 to TRBJ2-3; the D gene is possibly TRBD2 (6 bases). The V end lost 3 bases, the J end lost 2 bases, and 18 bases lay between the germline ends. The CDR3 extends over 17 amino acids. Germline CDR1 is LNHNV and CDR2 is YYDKDF (reference sequence). In DNA, the CDR3 is TGTGCCACCAGCAGGGGAGTTGCGGGATGGGACACAGATACGCAGTATTTT. Its translation is CATSRGVAGWDTDTQYF. Variable domain in full (rest from reference TRBV15 and TRBJ2-3): DAMVIQNPRYQVTQFGKPVTLSCSQTLNHNVMYWYQQKSSQAPKLLFHYYDKDFNNEADTPDNFQSRRPNTSFCFLDIRSPGLGDTAMYLCATSRGVAGWDTDTQYFGPGTRLTVL.

The V call is TRBV5-1, the J call TRBJ2-1; D gene uncertain. Per the germline V gene, CDR1 is SGHRS and CDR2 is YFSETQ. V was clipped by 2 bases and J by 6 bases, with 9 bases between them. This CDR3 region has 13 residues. In DNA, the CDR3 is TGCGCCAGCAGCTTCCAAGGGCGCAATGAGCAGTTCTTC. Amino acids: CASSFQGRNEQFF.

This clonotype was found many times. This rearrangement joins TRBV28 to TRBJ2-5; D is unclear. The ends were cut back, 6 bases at V and 2 bases at J, with 10 bases in the middle. The germline V gene has CDR1 MDHEN and CDR2 SYDVKM. The CDR3 covers 13 residues. CDR3 sequence reads: CASRSGGQETQYF. The CDR3 DNA sequence: TGTGCCAGCAGATCAGGCGGTCAAGAGACCCAGTACTTC.

The chain is built from TRBV20-1 and TRBJ2-5; D is unresolved. Trimming cost V 1 base and J 5 bases, with 8 bases left between them. This CDR3 contains 12 residues. Germline loops: CDR1 DFQATT, CDR2 SNEGSKA (reference sequence). The chain's CDR3 is CSARVGRETQYF. The CDR3 region has the DNA TGCAGTGCTAGAGTTGGCAGGGAGACCCAGTACTTC.

This chain connects TRBV5-1 to TRBJ2-1, with unresolved D. The germline gives CDR1 SGHRS, CDR2 YFSETQ. CDR3 length equals 15 residues. V lost 4 bases and J 0 bases, leaving 11 bases between the germline ends. CDR3 residues: CASSENTGSYNEQFF. As DNA, the CDR3 is TGCGCCAGCAGCGAAAACACGGGCTCCTACAATGAGCAGTTCTTC.